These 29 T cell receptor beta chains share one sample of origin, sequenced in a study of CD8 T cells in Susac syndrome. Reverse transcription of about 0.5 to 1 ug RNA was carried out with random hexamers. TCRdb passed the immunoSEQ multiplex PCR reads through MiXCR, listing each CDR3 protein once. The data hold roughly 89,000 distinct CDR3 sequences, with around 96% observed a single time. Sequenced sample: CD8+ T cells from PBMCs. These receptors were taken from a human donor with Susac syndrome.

CDR3 DNA sequence: TGTGCCTGGAGTATGTCTCGAGTGGGGGAGCAGTACTTC. This translates into CAWSMSRVGEQYF. The rearrangement uses TRBV30 and TRBJ2-7; unclear D gene. Per germline, CDR1 GTSNPN and CDR2 SVGIG (reference sequence). The CDR3 contains 13 residues. V lost 2 bases and J lost 7, with 15 bases in between.

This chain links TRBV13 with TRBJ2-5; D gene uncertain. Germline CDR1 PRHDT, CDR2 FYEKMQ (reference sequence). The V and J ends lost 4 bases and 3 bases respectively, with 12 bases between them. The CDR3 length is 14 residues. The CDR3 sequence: CASSSSGPEETQYF. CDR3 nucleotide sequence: TGTGCCAGCAGCTCCTCCGGACCTGAAGAGACCCAGTACTTC.

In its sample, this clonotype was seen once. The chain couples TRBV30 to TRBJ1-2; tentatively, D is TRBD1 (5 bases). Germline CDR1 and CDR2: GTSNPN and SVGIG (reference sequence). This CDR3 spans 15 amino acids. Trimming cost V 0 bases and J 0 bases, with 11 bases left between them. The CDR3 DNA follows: TGTGCCTGGAGTGTAGAGGACAAGTCTAACTATGGCTACACCTTC. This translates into CAWSVEDKSNYGYTF.

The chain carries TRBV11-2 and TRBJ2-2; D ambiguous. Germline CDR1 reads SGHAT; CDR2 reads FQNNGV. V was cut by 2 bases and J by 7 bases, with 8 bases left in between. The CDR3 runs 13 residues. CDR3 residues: CASSLYDNGELFF. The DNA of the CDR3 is TGTGCCAGCAGCTTATACGATAACGGGGAGCTGTTTTTT.

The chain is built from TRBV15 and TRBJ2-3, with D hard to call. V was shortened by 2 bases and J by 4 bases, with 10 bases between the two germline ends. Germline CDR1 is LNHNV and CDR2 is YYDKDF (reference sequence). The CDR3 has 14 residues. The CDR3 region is CATSRRLAPDTQYF. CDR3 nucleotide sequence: TGTGCCACCAGCAGAAGGTTGGCCCCAGATACGCAGTATTTT.

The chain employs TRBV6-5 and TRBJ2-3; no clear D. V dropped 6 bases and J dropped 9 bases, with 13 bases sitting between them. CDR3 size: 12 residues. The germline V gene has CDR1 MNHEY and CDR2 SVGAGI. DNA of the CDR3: TGTGCCAGCAGATACGTGGGTGGGACGCAGTATTTT. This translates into CASRYVGGTQYF.

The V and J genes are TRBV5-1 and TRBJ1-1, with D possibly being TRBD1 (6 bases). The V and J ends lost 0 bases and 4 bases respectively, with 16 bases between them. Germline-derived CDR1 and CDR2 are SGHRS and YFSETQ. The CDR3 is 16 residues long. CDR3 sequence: CASSLARGGGGTEAFF. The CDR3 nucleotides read TGCGCCAGCAGCTTGGCCCGAGGAGGGGGAGGCACTGAAGCTTTCTTT.

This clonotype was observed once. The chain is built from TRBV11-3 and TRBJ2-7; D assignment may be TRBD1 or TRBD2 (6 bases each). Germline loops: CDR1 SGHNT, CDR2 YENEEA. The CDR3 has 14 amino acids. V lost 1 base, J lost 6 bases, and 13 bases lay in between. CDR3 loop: CASSLARGLSEQYF. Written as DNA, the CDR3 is TGTGCCAGCAGCTTAGCCAGGGGACTCTCCGAGCAGTACTTC.

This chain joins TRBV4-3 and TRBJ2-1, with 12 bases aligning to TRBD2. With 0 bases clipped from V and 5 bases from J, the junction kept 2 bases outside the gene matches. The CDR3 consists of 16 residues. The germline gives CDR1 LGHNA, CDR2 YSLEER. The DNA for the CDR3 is TGCGCCAGCAGCCAAGATCTAGCGGGGGGGAACAATGAGCAGTTCTTC. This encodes CASSQDLAGGNNEQFF.

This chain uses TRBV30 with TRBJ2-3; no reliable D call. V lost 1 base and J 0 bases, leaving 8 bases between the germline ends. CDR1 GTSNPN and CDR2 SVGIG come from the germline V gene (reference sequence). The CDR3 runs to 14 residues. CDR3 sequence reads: CAWSGVRSTDTQYF. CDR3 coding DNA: TGTGCCTGGAGTGGGGTGAGGAGCACAGATACGCAGTATTTT.

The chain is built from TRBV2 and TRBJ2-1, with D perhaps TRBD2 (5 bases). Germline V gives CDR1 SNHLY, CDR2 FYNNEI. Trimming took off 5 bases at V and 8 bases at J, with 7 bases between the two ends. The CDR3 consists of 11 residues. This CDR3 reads CASSWTHEQFF. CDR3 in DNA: TGTGCCAGCAGTTGGACTCATGAGCAGTTCTTC.

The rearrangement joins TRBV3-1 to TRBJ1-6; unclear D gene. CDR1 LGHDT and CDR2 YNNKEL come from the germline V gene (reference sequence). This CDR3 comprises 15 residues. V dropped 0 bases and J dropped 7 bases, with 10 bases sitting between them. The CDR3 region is CASSQDSLENSPLHF. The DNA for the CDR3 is TGTGCCAGCAGCCAAGACAGCCTCGAGAATTCACCCCTCCACTTT.

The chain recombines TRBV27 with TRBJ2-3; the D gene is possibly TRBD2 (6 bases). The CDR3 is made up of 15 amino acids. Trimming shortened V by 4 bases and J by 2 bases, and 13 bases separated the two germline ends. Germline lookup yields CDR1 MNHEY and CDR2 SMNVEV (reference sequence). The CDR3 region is CASSSLGTYTDTQYF. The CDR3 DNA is TGTGCCAGCAGTTCTCTAGGGACTTACACAGATACGCAGTATTTT.

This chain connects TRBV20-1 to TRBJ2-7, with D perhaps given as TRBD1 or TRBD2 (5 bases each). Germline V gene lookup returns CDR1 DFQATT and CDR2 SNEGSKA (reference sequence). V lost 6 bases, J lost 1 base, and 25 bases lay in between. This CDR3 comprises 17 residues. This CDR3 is CSARGEYTGRTSYEQYF. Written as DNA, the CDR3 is TGCAGTGCCCGGGGCGAATATACGGGGCGGACTTCCTACGAGCAGTACTTC.

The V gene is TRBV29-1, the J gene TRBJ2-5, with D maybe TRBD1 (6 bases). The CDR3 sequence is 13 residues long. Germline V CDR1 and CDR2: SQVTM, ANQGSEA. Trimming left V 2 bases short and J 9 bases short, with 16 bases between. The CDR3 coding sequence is TGCAGCGTTGAAAGGGAGTGGGCAGGGGCCCAGTACTTC. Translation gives CSVEREWAGAQYF.

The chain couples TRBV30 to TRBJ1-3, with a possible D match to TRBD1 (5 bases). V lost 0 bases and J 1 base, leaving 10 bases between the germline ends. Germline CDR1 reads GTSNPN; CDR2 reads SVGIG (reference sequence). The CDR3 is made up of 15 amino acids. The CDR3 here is CAWSVRGMSGNTIYF. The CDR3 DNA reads TGTGCCTGGAGTGTACGGGGGATGTCTGGAAACACCATATATTTT.

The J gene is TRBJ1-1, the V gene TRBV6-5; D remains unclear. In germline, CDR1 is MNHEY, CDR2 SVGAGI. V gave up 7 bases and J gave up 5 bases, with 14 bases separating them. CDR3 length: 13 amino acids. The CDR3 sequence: CASKYEVGTEAFF. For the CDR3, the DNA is TGTGCCAGCAAATATGAGGTGGGAACTGAAGCTTTCTTT.

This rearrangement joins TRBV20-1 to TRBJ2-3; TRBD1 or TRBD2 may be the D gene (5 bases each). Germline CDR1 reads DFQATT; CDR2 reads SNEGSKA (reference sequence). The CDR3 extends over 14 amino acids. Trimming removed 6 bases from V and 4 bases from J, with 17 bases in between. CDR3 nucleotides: TGCAGTGCGTTCCGGGACGGTGGGGCAGATACGCAGTATTTT. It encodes CSAFRDGGADTQYF.

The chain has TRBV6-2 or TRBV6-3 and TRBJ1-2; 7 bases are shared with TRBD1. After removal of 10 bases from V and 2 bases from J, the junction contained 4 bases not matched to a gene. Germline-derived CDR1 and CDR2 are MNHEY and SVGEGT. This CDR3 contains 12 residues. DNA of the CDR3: TGTGCCACGTTGGACAGGAACTATGGCTACACCTTC. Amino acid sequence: CATLDRNYGYTF.

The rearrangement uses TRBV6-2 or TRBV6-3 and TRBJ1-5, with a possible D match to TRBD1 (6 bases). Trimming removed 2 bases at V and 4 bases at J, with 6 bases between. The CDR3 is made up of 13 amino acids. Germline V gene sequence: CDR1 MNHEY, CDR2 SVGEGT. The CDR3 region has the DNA TGTGCCAGCAGTTACACAGGGAATCAGCCCCAGCATTTT. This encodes CASSYTGNQPQHF.

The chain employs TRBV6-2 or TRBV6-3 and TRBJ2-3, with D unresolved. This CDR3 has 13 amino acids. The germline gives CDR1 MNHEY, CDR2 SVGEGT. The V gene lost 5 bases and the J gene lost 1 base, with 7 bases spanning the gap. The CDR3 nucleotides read TGTGCCAGCAGTCCGCAGGGCACAGATACGCAGTATTTT. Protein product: CASSPQGTDTQYF.

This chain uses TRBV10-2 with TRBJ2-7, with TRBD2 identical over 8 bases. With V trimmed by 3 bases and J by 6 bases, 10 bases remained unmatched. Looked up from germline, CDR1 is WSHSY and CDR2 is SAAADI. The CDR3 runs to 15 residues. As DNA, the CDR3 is TGCGCCAGCAGTGACGGTGTTAGCGGGGTTGGCGAGCAGTACTTC. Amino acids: CASSDGVSGVGEQYF.

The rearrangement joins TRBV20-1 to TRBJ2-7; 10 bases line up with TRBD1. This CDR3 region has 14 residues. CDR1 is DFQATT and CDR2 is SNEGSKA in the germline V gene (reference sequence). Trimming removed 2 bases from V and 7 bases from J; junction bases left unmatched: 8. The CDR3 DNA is TGCAGTGCTAGAACGGGACAGGGGAAGGGTGAGCAGTACTTC. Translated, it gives CSARTGQGKGEQYF.

Here the CDR3 reads CASSQEGRPGAGQPQHF. The CDR3 nucleotides read TGTGCCAGCAGCCAAGAAGGACGCCCGGGGGCAGGACAGCCCCAGCATTTT. The chain couples TRBV4-2 to TRBJ1-5; perhaps TRBD1 as D (6 bases). The CDR3 totals 17 residues. Trimming left V 0 bases short and J 7 bases short, with 19 bases between. Germline CDR1 LGHNA, CDR2 YNFKEQ.

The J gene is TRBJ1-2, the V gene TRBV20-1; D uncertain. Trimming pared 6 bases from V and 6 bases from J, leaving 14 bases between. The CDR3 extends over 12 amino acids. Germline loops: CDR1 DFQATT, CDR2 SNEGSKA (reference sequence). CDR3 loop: CSATALGNGYTF. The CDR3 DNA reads TGCAGTGCCACCGCCCTTGGGAATGGCTACACCTTC.

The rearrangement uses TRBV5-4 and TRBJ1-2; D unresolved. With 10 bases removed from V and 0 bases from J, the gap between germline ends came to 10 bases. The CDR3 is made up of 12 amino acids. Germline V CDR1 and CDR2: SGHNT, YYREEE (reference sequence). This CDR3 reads CAAFRSNYGYTF. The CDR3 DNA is TGTGCCGCCTTCAGGTCTAACTATGGCTACACCTTC.

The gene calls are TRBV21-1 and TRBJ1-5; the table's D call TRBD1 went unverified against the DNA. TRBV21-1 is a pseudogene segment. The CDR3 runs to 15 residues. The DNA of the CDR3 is TGTGCCAGCAGCCATCCGGGACAGGGTAATCAGCCCCAGCATTTT. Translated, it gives CASSHPGQGNQPQHF.

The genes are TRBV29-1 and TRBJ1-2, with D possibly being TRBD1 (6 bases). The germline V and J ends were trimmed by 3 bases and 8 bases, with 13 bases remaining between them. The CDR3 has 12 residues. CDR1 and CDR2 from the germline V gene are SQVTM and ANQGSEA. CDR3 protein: CSVEGGLGGYTF. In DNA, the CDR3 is TGCAGCGTTGAGGGGGGCCTTGGGGGCTACACCTTC. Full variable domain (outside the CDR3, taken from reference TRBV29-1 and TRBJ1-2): SAVISQKPSRDICQRGTSLTIQCQVDSQVTMMFWYRQQPGQSLTLIATANQGSEATYESGFVIDKFPISRPNLTFSTLTVSNMSPEDSSIYLCSVEGGLGGYTFGSGTRLTVV.

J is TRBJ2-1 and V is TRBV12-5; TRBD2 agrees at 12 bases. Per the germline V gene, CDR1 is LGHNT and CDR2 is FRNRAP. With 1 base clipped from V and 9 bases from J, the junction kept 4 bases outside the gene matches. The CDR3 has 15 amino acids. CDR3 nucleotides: TGTGCTAGTGGTTTGGACCAGACTAGCGGGGGTGAGCAGTTCTTC. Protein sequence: CASGLDQTSGGEQFF.